The text below deals with one TCR beta chain. The antigen it binds to is not known. Base qualities are missing; no much larger clone stands one base away. The protocol used for the library was the immunoSEQ multiplex PCR assay. A mixture of 60 forward primers for TCR Vbeta segments and 13 reverse primers for TCR Jbeta segments was used in the multiplex PCR. A multiplex PCR assay on genomic DNA amplified the CDR3 region of rearranged TCR beta genes. The amplified TCR beta libraries were sequenced on the Illumina HiSeq System as 87-base-pair reads. In the paper's pipeline: Across the 500 to 750 repertoires, a later analysis counted 80 million or so unique TCR beta chains, about 10 million of which were shared by at least two donors. To remove PCR and sequencing errors, raw reads were error-corrected and collapsed into unique sequences using a nearest-neighbor algorithm that merged closely related sequences. Alignment of CDR3 sequences to IMGT reference sequences was used to assign V, D and J gene segments. Each retained sequence needed at least a six-nucleotide match to both a V gene segment and a J gene segment. A rearrangement counted as productive if the CDR3 had no stop codons and remained in frame with V and J, and every other rearrangement counted as non-productive. CDR3 was defined by IMGT convention, running from the second conserved V-encoded cysteine to the conserved J-encoded phenylalanine. Sequences without an unambiguous match to a single V gene segment were excluded from the earlier analysis of several hundred of the donors. In an earlier analysis of around 590 of the donors, a V segment was called functional when productive rearrangements were above 56.7%, and segregating when the standard deviation between donors exceeded 5%. A statistical classification framework was developed to diagnose cytomegalovirus status using the catalog of TCR beta chain sequences. In a later analysis, TCR nucleotide sequences were compared against IMGT/GENE-DB human TR gene sequences so that V and J genes could be assigned. The TCRdist pipeline was used in a later analysis to assign CDR3 sequences and most-parsimonious VDJ recombination scenarios. In a later analysis, each TCR beta chain was defined by its CDR3 amino acid sequence together with its V-gene family, and reads without a unique V-gene family were excluded. As a way to deal with suspected cross-contamination and a sequencing artifact, a later analysis dropped approximately 570 nucleotide sequences that were highly shared and had low generation probability. In a later analysis, a clonal expansion index for each public chain was calculated from normalized within-repertoire ranks of inferred template counts. In a later analysis, generation probabilities were computed with a VDJ recombination model fitted to out-of-frame rearrangements, and the resulting probabilities were checked against IGoR. Hypergeometric tests were used in a later analysis to score TCR-TCR, TCR-HLA and TCR-CMV co-occurrence, with a repertoire-size bias correction applied to the TCR pairs. In a later analysis, false discovery rates were estimated by permuting HLA or CMV assignments 20 times. A later analysis grouped co-occurring TCRs with DBSCAN, adding TCRdist sequence similarity when clustering within HLA-allele-positive subsets. For co-occurrence clustering, repertoires with fewer than 30,000 or more than 120,000 public chains were excluded, along with five or six repertoires with anomalous nucleotide sharing. TCRdb mirrors the immuneACCESS table, restricted to in-frame sequences. Some clones are absent from its copies; in checked studies, under half trace to an unresolved V gene, and the reason for the others is unknown. Clonal size and the V and J genes are those of that table, whereas D and trimming came from the DNA. Within this sample are 150,000 to 170,000 clones, with roughly 79% of them counted one time only. Around 2.8% of the sample lies in the top ten.

The cohort was made up of approximately 670 healthy bone marrow donors. At the time of sampling, all cohort members were nominally healthy, though unrecorded immune exposures were likely present. The donor tested CMV seronegative, placing the donor among the 350 to 400 seronegative members of the cohort. A peripheral blood sample was collected from each donor, and TCR beta sequencing was performed on peripheral blood mononuclear cells. Genomic DNA extraction from the blood cell samples was performed with the Qiagen DNeasy Blood Extraction Kit. The CDR3 sequence holds 15 residues, the cysteine and phenylalanine included. Only the CDR3 part of the read is kept: 45 bases, read in frame from the first base. Taken from the germline V gene, the CDR1 and CDR2 loops are MDHEN and SYDVKM. V sheds 3 bases and J sheds 0 bases, leaving 11 bases between their ends. These data originate in a study of cytomegalovirus exposure and HLA in healthy donors (dated by TCRdb to about 2017). Broadly, across the study: In an earlier analysis of approximately 500 of the donors, 276 Gb of sequence data and some 100 million unique TCR beta sequences from 180 million or so T cells were reported. Roughly 300 gigabases of sequencing data and tens of millions of unique TCR sequences made up an early release that covered some 640 HLA-typed donors. Of the approximately 400 genotyped donors, 65% to 90% fell in the genetic ancestry cluster associated with self-reported Caucasian donors. The study aimed to test whether signatures of past pathogen exposure could be identified by cataloging public T cell receptors. The T cell repertoires of about 700 subjects were profiled by immunosequencing and related to cytomegalovirus serostatus. Along with the roughly 700-subject first cohort, a separate validation cohort of over a hundred different subjects was used. The study combined high-throughput TCR immunosequencing, statistical association of individual TCRs with disease status, and machine learning to predict cytomegalovirus infection status. A later analysis re-analyzed previously published TCR beta repertoires from approximately 670 donors and added high-resolution HLA genotyping to study TCR occurrence patterns. Rather than using new phenotypic data, the later analysis identified candidate immune exposures from TCR beta sequences and from how often those sequences occurred across donors. An earlier analysis of 500 to 650 of the donors applied high-throughput TCR beta sequencing to assess whether each TCR beta V gene segment acted as functional or pseudogenic. Alongside the repertoire data, information on donor age, sex, ethnicity and CMV serostatus was compiled. In a later genetic analysis, genome-wide SNP genotypes for about 55% of the roughly 700 donors were used, and that subset was treated as a discovery cohort. Every discovery cohort repertoire had been produced on one sequencing platform. Both class I and class II loci were covered by HLA typing, at four-digit resolution. The number of typed donors differed by locus: about 629-630 for A, B, C, DRB1 and DQB1; 522 for DQA1; some 610 for DPA1; and 450 to 480 for DPB1. Because of strong linkage in the cohort, a few DR-DQ haplotypes were treated as single units for association and clustering. Across 398 genotyped donors of the cohort, an average of approximately 240,000 unique TCR beta nucleotide sequences per donor were sequenced, and around 19% of those sequences were non-productive. Here is what the overall study found, with its caveats: The classifier was reported to diagnose cytomegalovirus status with high specificity and sensitivity in both the original and validation cohorts. The cohort was sequenced for TCR beta chains only, and without alpha or paired-chain data the features that could be detected were limited. A few of the identified cytomegalovirus-associated TCR beta chains were confirmed in vitro to be specific for cytomegalovirus antigens. A later analysis reported that several top co-occurrence clusters appeared linked to parvovirus B19, influenza, CMV and Epstein-Barr virus. HLA typing was unavailable for some donors at each locus, so association tests used only the typed subset. Presence/absence analyses assumed roughly uniform sequencing depth across donors, an assumption that may not hold. Linkage disequilibrium might explain the correlated functional status among segregating V segments, but an unknown experimental factor could not be ruled out. The sequencing pipeline was judged likely to have produced a cluster of highly shared sequence variants as a technical artifact. According to the authors, the approach could potentially be generalized to other disease states and immunological phenotypes. A later analysis found that HLA-associated TCR beta chains were more clonally expanded and had lower generation probabilities than equally common non-associated chains. A later analysis associated 15,000 to 20,000 TCR beta sequences with specific HLA alleles at a false discovery rate of 0.05. A later analysis found that most CMV-associated TCR beta chains appeared HLA-restricted, with HLA associations seemingly driven largely by CMV exposure. While some public TCRs were present in many individuals, most TCR sequences turned up only very rarely across donors. The study gave a list of about 170 TCR beta chains associated with cytomegalovirus. An earlier analysis of approximately 600 of the donors showed that most TCR beta V segments appeared in productive rearrangements either about 90% or about 30% of the time, which broadly matched IMGT annotations. Immune exposure information for the cohort was limited to CMV serostatus. Some IMGT-functional V segments, including TRBV6-2 and TRBV6-3, could not be told apart with the 87-base-pair reads, so those segments were excluded. Assigning TCR associations to individual alleles was difficult when HLA alleles, especially DR and DQ, strongly co-occurred. V-gene and J-gene trimming of TCR beta chains was associated with a missense DCLRE1C variant in a later genetic analysis, and the association was replicated in an independent cohort. Because counts were too low, about 17 rarely observed V segments, including chromosome 9 orphons, were excluded from the earlier analysis of several hundred of the donors. According to a later genetic analysis, donors in an Asian-associated ancestry cluster had fewer N-insertions in productive TCRs than the approximately 700-donor mean. A further reported finding was that TCR beta sequences accurately predicted the HLA-A and HLA-B alleles for most subjects in the first cohort. A later analysis found that TCR association rates varied across HLA loci, with DRB1 alleles showing the most associated TCRs and HLA-C alleles the fewest.

The TCR sequence derives from a young man in good health and CMV-seronegative. The sample consisted of PBMCs. The rearranged chain carries TRBV28 and TRBJ1-2; a tentative D call is TRBD1 (5 bases match). Read as DNA, the sequence is TGTGCCAGCAGTTTCGCAGGGCAAGCTAACTATGGCTACACCTTC. Its protein product is CASSFAGQANYGYTF.